One sample yielded the 27 T cell receptor beta chains listed below, sequenced in a study of regulatory T cells in long-lasting Graves disease. Indicated time point: persistent/refractory GD, antithyroid drugs over 5 years with positive TRAb. After RNA was extracted from PBMCs, the TCR library was made from it. Construction of TCR beta libraries relied on iRepertoire HTBI primers and on Arm-PCR targeting CDR3 regions. One entry per CDR3 protein, called by TCRdb with MiXCR from the multiplex PCR reads. Among a few hundred thousand distinct CDR3 sequences listed, around 20% were seen once. Sequenced material: peripheral blood mononuclear cells (PBMCs), taken when the disease was refractory, from a patient treated with antithyroid drugs. These receptor sequences come from a female donor with Graves disease.

Comments on this clonotype: Because the CDR3 is missing its conserved closing phenylalanine or tryptophan, this is likely a read error. This rearrangement joins TRBV20-1 to TRBJ2-5, with 8 bases identical to TRBD2. Per the germline V gene, CDR1 is DFQATT and CDR2 is SNEGSKA (reference sequence). The CDR3 loop spans 15 amino acids. Trimming cost V 0 bases and J 7 bases; bases outside gene matches: 10. This chain's CDR3 is CSAREVSGTLRTQYL. As DNA, the CDR3 is TGCAGTGCTAGAGAGGTTAGCGGGACCCTGAGGACCCAGTACCTC.

The J gene is TRBJ2-1, the V gene TRBV11-3; no firm D call. Deletions cut 5 bases from V and 5 bases from J, with 10 bases between. The CDR3 contains 13 residues. From germline, CDR1 is SGHNT and CDR2 YENEEA. The CDR3 sequence is CASSRTGDNEQFF. CDR3 bases: TGTGCCAGCAGCCGTACGGGCGACAATGAGCAGTTCTTC.

This clonotype has just a few counts. J is TRBJ2-3 and V is TRBV7-8; 7 bases map to TRBD1. Germline V CDR1 and CDR2: SGHVS, FQNEAQ. Trimming cost V 0 bases and J 1 base; bases outside gene matches: 1. This CDR3 is 15 amino acids long. CDR3 DNA: TGTGCCAGCAGCTTAGCCGGGACAGGCACAGATACGCAGTATTTT. Its translation: CASSLAGTGTDTQYF.

A note on this clonotype: With a much larger clone just one base away, this may be a read error. The chain couples TRBV11-2 to TRBJ2-7; D uncertain. There are 11 residues in the CDR3. V was trimmed by 8 bases and J by 5 bases, leaving 10 bases between them. Germline CDR1 SGHAT, CDR2 FQNNGV. The CDR3 loop is CASGHIHEQYF. As DNA, the CDR3 is TGTGCCAGCGGCCATATCCACGAGCAGTACTTC.

There are a few counts of this clonotype. This chain uses TRBV20-1 with TRBJ2-7; 12 bases agree with TRBD2. The J segment lost 4 bases and the V segment lost 0 bases, leaving 10 bases of the junction unmatched. The CDR3 runs 17 residues. Germline CDR1 reads DFQATT; CDR2 reads SNEGSKA (reference sequence). CDR3 in amino acids: CSARDRWTSGDSYEQYF. The CDR3 region has the DNA TGCAGTGCTAGAGATCGCTGGACTAGCGGGGATTCTTACGAGCAGTACTTC.

Only a few counts were recorded for this clonotype. The chain carries TRBV3-1 and TRBJ2-7; 8 bases agree with TRBD1. The CDR3 runs 16 residues. In germline, CDR1 is LGHDT, CDR2 YNNKEL (reference sequence). V trimming: 0 bases; J trimming: 7 bases; junction bases outside the gene matches: 11. The CDR3 region is CASSQDLWTGSGEQYF. The CDR3 DNA follows: TGTGCCAGCAGCCAAGATCTTTGGACAGGGTCTGGGGAGCAGTACTTC.

This clonotype came up a few times. V and J are TRBV12-3 or TRBV12-4 and TRBJ2-5; 12 bases match TRBD2. V was clipped by 7 bases and J by 3 bases; unmatched bases: 6. CDR3 length: 15 amino acids. CDR3 nucleotides: TGTGCCAGCACCCAGACTAGCGGGAGAAAAGAGACCCAGTACTTC. This sequence encodes CASTQTSGRKETQYF.

As DNA, the CDR3 is TGTGCCAGCGGGAACCCTACTCTAGCGGGAGGGCCAAGCGAGCAGTACTTC. Protein product: CASGNPTLAGGPSEQYF. The V and J genes are TRBV27 and TRBJ2-7, with TRBD2 matching over 12 bases. This CDR3 is 17 amino acids long. The V segment lost 8 bases and the J segment 6 bases; nucleotides outside the gene matches: 17. Germline V CDR1 and CDR2: MNHEY, SMNVEV (reference sequence).

There are many counts of this clonotype. V is TRBV2 and J is TRBJ1-5; possible D gene TRBD1, 5 bases. Germline V lookup: CDR1 SNHLY, CDR2 FYNNEI. This CDR3 comprises 13 residues. Trimming left V 2 bases short and J 5 bases short, with 7 bases between. DNA for the CDR3: TGTGCCAGCAGTGAACGAGGGGATCAGCCCCAGCATTTT. Amino acids: CASSERGDQPQHF.

This clonotype has more than one count but fewer than ten. This rearrangement joins TRBV24-1 to TRBJ2-5, with a weak D call TRBD2 (6 bases). Germline lookup yields CDR1 KGHDR and CDR2 SFDVKD. Trimming shortened V by 6 bases and J by 5 bases, and 12 bases separated the two germline ends. The CDR3 sequence is 13 residues long. The CDR3 DNA follows: TGTGCCACCAGTCGGCGGGGAACGGAGACCCAGTACTTC. It is translated as CATSRRGTETQYF.

This clonotype has ten or more counts. V usage is TRBV20-1 and J usage is TRBJ1-4; tentatively, D is TRBD1 (5 bases). Trimming pared 5 bases from V and 8 bases from J, leaving 15 bases between. The CDR3 loop spans 13 amino acids. The germline gives CDR1 DFQATT, CDR2 SNEGSKA (reference sequence). The CDR3 reads CSAQTRGGEKLFF. CDR3 in DNA: TGCAGTGCTCAAACCCGGGGGGGAGAAAAACTGTTTTTT.

The V gene is TRBV2, the J gene TRBJ2-2, with TRBD2 matching over 8 bases. Germline V gene data show CDR1 as SNHLY and CDR2 as FYNNEI. V was clipped by 4 bases and J by 3 bases; unmatched bases: 4. This CDR3 region has 15 residues. The CDR3 DNA reads TGTGCCAGCAGTGTAGTCGGGAGGGACACCGGGGAGCTGTTTTTT. It encodes CASSVVGRDTGELFF. Based on the CDR3 plus reference TRBV2 and TRBJ2-2, the full variable domain is EPEVTQTPSHQVTQMGQEVILRCVPISNHLYFYWYRQILGQKVEFLVSFYNNEISEKSEIFDDQFSVERPDGSNFTLKIRSTKLEDSAMYFCASSVVGRDTGELFFGEGSRLTVL.

In its sample, this clonotype was seen many times. The chain joins TRBV30 to TRBJ1-5; D unresolved. The CDR3 contains 13 residues. Germline CDR1 GTSNPN, CDR2 SVGIG (reference sequence). Trimming pared 6 bases from V and 7 bases from J, leaving 16 bases between. CDR3 bases: TGTGCCTGCTCTCCTGGGTATGGACAGCCCCAGCATTTT. Translated, it gives CACSPGYGQPQHF.

This clonotype has more than one count but fewer than ten. V usage is TRBV5-1 and J usage is TRBJ2-2, with D perhaps matching TRBD1 (6 bases). Germline values: CDR1 SGHRS, CDR2 YFSETQ. The V end was cut by 4 bases, the J end by 4 bases, with 14 bases between. The CDR3 consists of 15 residues. The CDR3 coding sequence is TGCGCCAGCAGCGGAACAGGGACGAGCACCGGGGAGCTGTTTTTT. Protein product: CASSGTGTSTGELFF.

This clonotype was counted only a few times. The chain couples TRBV19 to TRBJ1-2; the D is unclear. The CDR3 has 14 residues. Trimming took 3 bases from V and 3 from J, leaving 11 bases between them. The germline CDR1 and CDR2 sequences are LNHDA and SQIVND (reference sequence). CDR3 residues: CASSIGPTHYGYTF. The CDR3 region has the DNA TGTGCCAGTAGTATTGGGCCGACCCACTATGGCTACACCTTC.

This clonotype has only a few counts. The chain uses TRBV12-3 or TRBV12-4 and TRBJ1-1, with D possibly being TRBD1 (5 bases). The CDR3 extends over 14 amino acids. Trimming took 1 base from V and 11 from J, leaving 17 bases between them. CDR3 in DNA: TGTGCCAGCAGTTTAGGAGGGGCTAACGCGGAGGCTTTCTTT. Translation gives CASSLGGANAEAFF.

A few counts support this clonotype. The chain has TRBV19 and TRBJ2-2; D call uncertain. The length of the CDR3 is 14 residues. The V gene lost 7 bases and the J gene lost 2 bases, with 11 bases spanning the gap. Germline V gene data show CDR1 as LNHDA and CDR2 as SQIVND (reference sequence). The CDR3 DNA sequence: TGTGCCAGTAAAGTCAGTCCCAACACCGGGGAGCTGTTTTTT. Protein sequence: CASKVSPNTGELFF.

This clonotype was seen once. The chain recombines TRBV10-3 with TRBJ1-3; a possible D gene is TRBD1 (5 bases). V was cut by 2 bases and J by 0 bases, with 8 bases left in between. Germline-derived CDR1 and CDR2 are ENHRY and SYGVKD. The CDR3 runs to 15 residues. CDR3 protein: CAISERDLSGNTIYF. Here the CDR3 DNA reads TGTGCCATCAGTGAGCGGGACCTCTCTGGAAACACCATATATTTT.

The chain carries TRBV5-8 and TRBJ2-5, with 14 bases that match TRBD2. J was trimmed by 5 bases and V by 3 bases; bases with no gene match: 6. In germline, CDR1 is SGHTS, CDR2 YDEGEE. The CDR3 totals 16 residues. The chain's CDR3 is CASSSTGTSGSETQYF. For the CDR3, the DNA is TGTGCCAGCAGCTCAACCGGGACTAGCGGGAGTGAGACCCAGTACTTC.

This clonotype was found many times. V usage is TRBV28 and J usage is TRBJ2-7, with D possibly being TRBD1 or TRBD2 (6 bases each). Germline V gives CDR1 MDHEN, CDR2 SYDVKM. The CDR3 is 14 amino acids. With 7 bases removed from V and 5 bases from J, the gap between germline ends came to 18 bases. The CDR3 reads CASMWLIGGNEQYF. Written as DNA, the CDR3 is TGTGCCAGCATGTGGCTTATCGGGGGCAACGAGCAGTACTTC.

The chain uses TRBV5-1 and TRBJ1-5; D is ambiguous. Germline CDR1 SGHRS, CDR2 YFSETQ. This CDR3 is built from 13 residues. Trimming removed 4 bases from V and 6 bases from J, with 11 bases in between. CDR3 in amino acids: CASSPEAGQPQHF. The CDR3 region has the DNA TGCGCCAGCAGCCCGGAAGCAGGTCAGCCCCAGCATTTT. Combining the CDR3 with reference TRBV5-1 and TRBJ1-5 gives the whole variable domain KAGVTQTPRYLIKTRGQQVTLSCSPISGHRSVSWYQQTPGQGLQFLFEYFSETQRNKGNFPGRFSGRQFSNSRSEMNVSTLELGDSALYLCASSPEAGQPQHFGDGTRLSIL.

On this clonotype itself: It may be a read error: a sequence one base away is much more abundant. This chain uses TRBV28 with TRBJ1-1; D is unclear. The CDR3 consists of 14 residues. CDR1 and CDR2 (germline): MDHEN, SYDVKM. Trimming cost V 3 bases and J 1 base, with 9 bases left between them. CDR3 residues: CASSFPLPNTEAFF. The CDR3 region has the DNA TGTGCCAGCAGTTTTCCCCTCCCGAACACTGAAGCTTTCTTT.

The V and J genes are TRBV6-5 and TRBJ2-1, with a weak D call TRBD2 (5 bases). Germline assignment: CDR1 MNHEY and CDR2 SVGAGI. V shed 2 bases and J shed 9 bases, with 8 bases lying between them. This CDR3 region has 12 residues. The CDR3, as DNA: TGTGCCAGCAGTTACAGCGGACCTGAGCAGTTCTTC. It translates to CASSYSGPEQFF.

This clonotype was found many times. V is TRBV12-3 or TRBV12-4 and J is TRBJ2-5; 8 nucleotides line up with TRBD1. CDR3 length: 15 amino acids. The V segment lost 5 bases and the J segment 4 bases; nucleotides outside the gene matches: 9. CDR3 amino acids: CASSPHTGQGETQYF. In nucleotides, the CDR3 is TGTGCCAGCAGTCCCCACACCGGACAGGGAGAGACCCAGTACTTC.

This clonotype was seen many times. This sequence joins TRBV28 and TRBJ1-2; no definite D call. This CDR3 comprises 16 residues. In germline, CDR1 is MDHEN, CDR2 SYDVKM. The V end was cut by 5 bases, the J end by 0 bases, with 16 bases between. CDR3 bases: TGTGCCAGCAGTCCGCTGACACGTGAGGCTAACTATGGCTACACCTTC. Its protein is CASSPLTREANYGYTF.

This clonotype has just a few counts. The chain recombines TRBV11-2 with TRBJ2-5; D perhaps matches TRBD2 (7 bases). Per the germline V gene, CDR1 is SGHAT and CDR2 is FQNNGV. V lost 1 base to trimming and J lost 5 bases, with 17 bases between them. The CDR3 runs to 16 residues. The CDR3 loop reads CASSLGGGGFLETQYF. The DNA for the CDR3 is TGTGCCAGCAGCTTAGGGGGGGGGGGCTTTTTGGAGACCCAGTACTTC. The full variable domain, in which reference TRBV11-2 and TRBJ2-5 provide the parts outside the CDR3, is EAGVAQSPRYKIIEKRQSVAFWCNPISGHATLYWYQQILGQGPKLLIQFQNNGVVDDSQLPKDRFSAERLKGVDSTLKIQPAKLEDSAVYLCASSLGGGGFLETQYFGPGTRLLVL.

V and J are TRBV6-1 and TRBJ1-1; unclear D gene. The CDR3 contains 14 residues. V was clipped by 6 bases and J by 8 bases, with 19 bases between them. Germline CDR1 is MNHNS and CDR2 is SASEGT. The chain's CDR3 is CASRTKNAPTEAFF. CDR3 nucleotide sequence: TGTGCCAGCAGGACCAAGAACGCCCCCACCGAAGCTTTCTTT.